A selection of T cell receptor beta chains follows, all from one sample in a study of control samples from healthy donors and cancer patients. Only in-frame clones appear in the TCRdb table, and some are missing; sequencing was by immunoSEQ multiplex PCR. The data contain 100,000 or so clones, around 89% of them singletons. Sequencing was carried out using blood. These receptors originate from a man aged 25 to 45 in good health. Both conserved end residues are part of each CDR3. The D gene is left open where the match is weak. Only some rows state a clone size, as once, few, many or a class for expanded clones.

>.|TRBJ2-1|TRBV7-3|TRBD2
CASSLEAGGFYEQFF
TGTGCCAGCAGCTTAGAAGCGGGGGGGTTCTATGAGCAGTTCTTC
>.|TRBJ1-2|TRBV5-6|TRBD1
CASQGVRVGGYTF
TGTGCCAGCCAGGGGGTTAGAGTCGGTGGCTACACCTTC
>.|TRBJ2-1|TRBV25-1|.
CASSEVGGPKSNNEQFF
TGTGCCAGCAGTGAAGTGGGGGGACCGAAATCTAACAATGAGCAGTTCTTC
>.|TRBJ1-1|TRBV6-2/TRBV6-3|TRBD1
CASSRDRFTEAFF
TGTGCCAGCAGTAGGGACAGGTTCACTGAAGCTTTCTTT
>once|TRBJ2-3|TRBV7-9|TRBD2
CASSLVRASGIGTDTQYF
TGTGCCAGCAGCTTAGTACGGGCTAGCGGGATAGGCACAGATACGCAGTATTTT
>.|TRBJ1-2|TRBV6-4|TRBD1
CASSGTGGYGYTF
TGTGCCAGCAGCGGGACAGGGGGGTATGGCTACACCTTC
>.|TRBJ2-3|TRBV7-2|.
CASSLGRSSTDTQYF
TGTGCCAGCAGCTTAGGTAGATCTAGCACAGATACGCAGTATTTT
>.|TRBJ1-3|TRBV12-5|.
CASGSPEWSGNTIYF
TGTGCTAGTGGTTCCCCCGAGTGGTCTGGAAACACCATATATTTT
>.|TRBJ1-1|TRBV25-1|.
CASSELENTEAFF
TGTGCCAGCAGTGAATTGGAGAACACTGAAGCTTTCTTT
>.|TRBJ1-5|TRBV15|.
CATSEGSGNQPQHF
TGTGCCACCAGTGAGGGTTCCGGCAATCAGCCCCAGCATTTT
>few|TRBJ1-2|TRBV11-2|.
CASSFARIGGSGYTF
TGTGCCAGCAGCTTCGCTCGAATCGGAGGTAGCGGCTACACCTTC
>.|TRBJ1-4|TRBV6-5|.
CASSWILGEKLFF
TGTGCCAGCAGTTGGATCCTCGGTGAAAAACTGTTTTTT
>.|TRBJ1-2|TRBV29-1|TRBD1
CSVRQGASYGYTF
TGCAGCGTCAGACAGGGGGCGAGCTATGGCTACACCTTC
>.|TRBJ2-5|TRBV19|.
CASSRNRVETQYF
TGTGCCAGTAGTAGAAACAGGGTAGAGACCCAGTACTTC
>.|TRBJ2-2|TRBV4-2|.
CASSQDHTGELFF
TGTGCCAGCAGCCAAGATCACACCGGGGAGCTGTTTTTT
>once|TRBJ2-5|TRBV7-2|TRBD1
CASSLGVGGEETQYF
TGTGCCAGCAGCTTAGGGGTAGGGGGCGAAGAGACCCAGTACTTC
>.|TRBJ2-1|TRBV5-6|.
CASSFGQTYNEQFF
TGTGCCAGCAGCTTTGGACAGACTTACAATGAGCAGTTCTTC
>once|TRBJ1-1|TRBV28|TRBD1
CASSLRSQGARAFF
TGTGCCAGCAGTTTAAGGAGTCAGGGGGCGCGGGCTTTCTTT
>once|TRBJ2-7|TRBV11-2|.
CASSVGRLRSREQYF
TGTGCCAGCAGCGTTGGCAGGTTAAGATCGCGTGAGCAGTACTTC
>.|TRBJ1-6|TRBV5-5|TRBD1
CASSLVKGGNSPLHF
TGTGCCAGCAGCTTGGTAAAAGGGGGCAATTCACCCCTCCACTTT
>.|TRBJ1-6|TRBV5-1|TRBD1
CASSLAGTGVSYNSPLHF
TGCGCCAGCAGCTTGGCCGGGACAGGGGTCTCCTATAATTCACCCCTCCACTTT
>.|TRBJ1-3|TRBV6-5|.
CASRPGDLSGNTIYF
TGTGCCAGCAGACCAGGGGACCTCTCTGGAAACACCATATATTTT
>.|TRBJ1-1|TRBV6-6|.
CASSYLETNTEAFF
TGTGCCAGCAGTTACCTGGAGACGAACACTGAAGCTTTCTTT
>.|TRBJ1-2|TRBV6-1|.
CASSESGATSYGYTF
TGTGCCAGCAGTGAATCGGGGGCGACCTCCTATGGCTACACCTTC
>.|TRBJ1-5|TRBV5-8|.
CASSLRGYYNQPQHF
TGTGCCAGCAGCTTGCGGGGGTATTACAATCAGCCCCAGCATTTT
>.|TRBJ1-5|TRBV12-5|.
CASGLGQANQPQHF
TGTGCTAGTGGTTTGGGACAGGCCAATCAGCCCCAGCATTTT
>.|TRBJ2-7|TRBV4-3|.
CASSQVYRSYEQYF
TGCGCCAGCAGCCAAGTGTATCGGTCCTACGAGCAGTACTTC
>.|TRBJ1-1|TRBV9|TRBD1
CASSDTGEAEAFF
TGTGCCAGCAGCGATACAGGGGAAGCTGAAGCTTTCTTT
>.|TRBJ1-4|TRBV7-9|.
CASRELINEKLFF
TGTGCCAGCAGAGAGCTGATTAATGAAAAACTGTTTTTT
>.|TRBJ1-3|TRBV5-6|TRBD1
CASSLADRGPGNTIYF
TGTGCCAGCAGCTTGGCCGACAGGGGGCCTGGAAACACCATATATTTT
>.|TRBJ1-2|TRBV7-9|.
CASSAGQFGYGYTF
TGTGCCAGCAGCGCCGGACAGTTTGGCTATGGCTACACCTTC
>once|TRBJ2-3|TRBV14|.
CASSQVQTRSQYF
TGTGCCAGCAGCCAAGTTCAGACGAGGTCGCAGTATTTT
>.|TRBJ2-5|TRBV7-2|TRBD2
CASSFLAGGLSLETQYF
TGTGCCAGCAGCTTCCTAGCGGGGGGGCTCAGTTTGGAGACCCAGTACTTC
>once|TRBJ1-3|TRBV3-1/TRBV3-2|TRBD1
CASSLNRGAGNTIYF
TGTGCCAGCAGCTTAAACAGGGGCGCTGGAAACACCATATATTTT
>.|TRBJ1-2|TRBV10-3|TRBD1
CAISGTGQSYNYGYTF
TGTGCCATCAGCGGGACAGGACAATCTTATAACTATGGCTACACCTTC
>.|TRBJ2-4|TRBV6-6|.
CASSLGQGIQYF
TGTGCCAGCAGCCTGGGCCAGGGCATTCAGTACTTC
>.|TRBJ2-2|TRBV11-2|.
CASSRGGLYPSTGELFF
TGTGCCAGCAGCAGAGGGGGGCTTTACCCCTCCACCGGGGAGCTGTTTTTT
>.|TRBJ1-3|TRBV27|TRBD1
CASRRTGDSGNTIYF
TGTGCCAGCAGGAGGACAGGGGATTCTGGAAACACCATATATTTT
>.|TRBJ2-1|TRBV30|.
CAWRPLARSRSYNEQFF
TGTGCCTGGAGGCCACTGGCGCGCAGCCGCTCCTACAATGAGCAGTTCTTC
>.|TRBJ1-6|TRBV15|TRBD1
CATSPRTGGRKTYNSPLHF
TGTGCCACCAGCCCGCGGACAGGGGGCCGGAAAACTTATAATTCACCCCTCCACTTT
>once|TRBJ2-2|TRBV5-1|TRBD2
CASSSREAGGNGELFF
TGCGCCAGCAGCTCGAGAGAAGCGGGGGGCAACGGGGAGCTGTTTTTT
>once|TRBJ2-5|TRBV4-3|TRBD2
CASSLTSGRPQETQYF
TGCGCCAGCAGCCTTACTAGCGGGAGGCCCCAAGAGACCCAGTACTTC
>.|TRBJ2-3|TRBV6-4|TRBD2
CASSLAGGTDTQYF
TGTGCCAGCAGCCTAGCGGGGGGAACAGATACGCAGTATTTT